The 29 T cell receptor beta chains presented below share a single source sample, sequenced in a study of OX40 agonist ivuxolimab in advanced cancers. Using immunoSEQ multiplex PCR, the repertoire was profiled, and TCRdb retains in-frame clones only, with some absent. Of 65,000 to 90,000 clones listed, approximately 85% are singletons. Sequenced material: CD4+ or CD8+ T cells sorted from blood, taken in a trial of the OX40 agonist ivuxolimab. The receptor source for this set is an adult with an advanced solid tumor such as melanoma, head and neck, liver or kidney cancer.

The V call is TRBV18, the J call TRBJ2-3, with 15 bases matching TRBD2. The germline gives CDR1 KGHSH, CDR2 LQKENI. The CDR3 is 19 amino acids. With V trimmed by 4 bases and J by 3 bases, 11 bases remained unmatched. The CDR3 spells CASSQGLAGGRASTDTQYF. The CDR3 DNA is TGTGCCAGCTCACAGGGACTAGCGGGGGGCCGAGCGAGTACAGATACGCAGTATTTT.

The V gene is TRBV27, the J gene TRBJ2-1; 8 bases map to TRBD1. CDR3 size: 15 residues. The germline V gene has CDR1 MNHEY and CDR2 SMNVEV (reference sequence). Losses at the gene ends were 6 bases for V and 7 bases for J; bases not matched to a gene: 11. CDR3 in amino acids: CASSSGQGKINEQFF. CDR3 DNA: TGTGCCAGCAGCTCCGGACAGGGTAAAATAAATGAGCAGTTCTTC.

The rearrangement uses TRBV11-3 and TRBJ2-5, with 8 positions matching TRBD2. The CDR3 has 16 residues. J lost 4 bases, V lost 2 bases, and 9 bases had no gene match. Germline loops: CDR1 SGHNT, CDR2 YENEEA. This chain's CDR3 is CASSLPKRGRRETQYF. As DNA, the CDR3 is TGTGCCAGCAGCTTACCTAAGCGGGGGAGGCGAGAGACCCAGTACTTC.

This chain joins TRBV11-2 and TRBJ2-7, with D unclear. CDR3 length: 11 amino acids. V shed 8 bases and J shed 1 base, with 6 bases lying between them. Germline loops: CDR1 SGHAT, CDR2 FQNNGV. The CDR3 loop reads CASGHSYEQYF. The CDR3 DNA reads as TGTGCCAGCGGCCATTCCTACGAGCAGTACTTC.

V gene TRBV19 combines with J gene TRBJ2-7, with a weak D call TRBD2 (6 bases). Trimming cost V 0 bases and J 1 base, with 7 bases left between them. Germline V CDR1 and CDR2: LNHDA, SQIVND (reference sequence). The CDR3 length is 14 residues. The CDR3 nucleotides are TGTGCCAGTAGTATAGACGCGGGATCCTACGAGCAGTACTTC. This translates into CASSIDAGSYEQYF.

This sequence joins TRBV7-9 and TRBJ2-1; 9 bases are a match to TRBD2. Germline V gives CDR1 SEHNR, CDR2 FQNEAQ (reference sequence). The V segment lost 2 bases and the J segment 6 bases; nucleotides outside the gene matches: 5. The CDR3 is 15 residues long. CDR3 amino acids: CASSLRRGGLNEQFF. Written as DNA, the CDR3 is TGTGCCAGCAGCTTACGGCGGGGGGGCCTCAATGAGCAGTTCTTC.

This clone has only a few counts. Other DNA sequences in the sample encode the same CDR3. The J gene is TRBJ1-5, the V gene TRBV6-5; D gene uncertain. Trimming took 2 bases from V and 2 from J, leaving 1 base between them. CDR1 is MNHEY, CDR2 SVGAGI, per germline. The CDR3 loop spans 12 amino acids. CDR3 nucleotides: TGTGCCAGCAGTTACCGCAATCAGCCCCAGCATTTT. Amino acid sequence: CASSYRNQPQHF.

This clone was detected only a few times. The chain carries TRBV5-6 and TRBJ1-5; 11 nucleotides match TRBD1. Germline CDR1 SGHDT, CDR2 YYEEEE. Trimming cost V 4 bases and J 9 bases; bases outside gene matches: 6. This CDR3 spans 14 amino acids. This CDR3 reads CASSVTGTGGPQHF. CDR3 DNA: TGTGCCAGCAGCGTCACCGGGACAGGGGGGCCCCAGCATTTT.

This clone was counted once. The chain links TRBV11-2 to TRBJ1-4; 9 bases map to TRBD1. CDR1 SGHAT and CDR2 FQNNGV come from the germline V gene. The V and J ends lost 5 bases and 8 bases, in that order; junction bases with no gene match: 12. The CDR3 is made up of 16 amino acids. CDR3 sequence (DNA): TGTGCCAGCAGCCGGGGCAGGGACAGGGTTAGGGAAAAACTGTTTTTT. The encoded protein is CASSRGRDRVREKLFF.

The V and J genes are TRBV6-1 and TRBJ1-5; D uncertain. This CDR3 region has 12 residues. V gave up 4 bases and J gave up 7 bases, with 8 bases separating them. Germline CDR1 MNHNS, CDR2 SASEGT. The DNA for the CDR3 is TGTGCCAGCAGTGGGGATCGGCAGCCCCAGCATTTT. Protein sequence: CASSGDRQPQHF.

The V call is TRBV7-2, the J call TRBJ1-2, with 10 nucleotides matching TRBD1. V lost 0 bases to trimming and J lost 6 bases; unmatched junction nucleotides: 10. The CDR3 consists of 17 residues. Germline assignment: CDR1 SGHTA and CDR2 FQGNSA. Written as DNA, the CDR3 is TGTGCCAGCAGCTTAGCGGGGATACGGACAGGGGGTGATGGCTACACCTTC. It encodes CASSLAGIRTGGDGYTF.

The V gene is TRBV7-9, the J gene TRBJ2-5; D call uncertain. Germline V gene sequence: CDR1 SEHNR, CDR2 FQNEAQ (reference sequence). V lost 2 bases, J lost 3 bases, and 1 base lay in between. There are 11 residues in the CDR3. DNA for the CDR3: TGTGCCAGCAGCTTAAAAGAGACCCAGTACTTC. Its protein product is CASSLKETQYF.

This clone was found once. The genes are TRBV6-6 and TRBJ2-1, with D hard to call. Trimming pared 2 bases from V and 5 bases from J, leaving 4 bases between. Germline-derived CDR1 and CDR2 are MNHNY and SVGAGI (reference sequence). CDR3 length: 12 amino acids. In nucleotides, the CDR3 is TGTGCCAGCAGTTACACCGACAATGAGCAGTTCTTC. It is translated as CASSYTDNEQFF.

The chain has TRBV6-1 and TRBJ2-7, with 7 bases lining up with TRBD1. The trim removed 3 bases at V and 6 bases at J, leaving 11 bases unmatched. The CDR3 spans 15 residues. CDR1 is MNHNS and CDR2 is SASEGT in the germline V gene. This chain's CDR3 is CASSDNRGSNGEQYF. In nucleotides, the CDR3 is TGTGCCAGCAGTGACAACAGGGGAAGTAACGGCGAGCAGTACTTC.

The rearrangement uses TRBV5-1 and TRBJ2-1; D is perhaps TRBD1 (6 bases). The CDR3 length is 15 residues. CDR1 is SGHRS and CDR2 is YFSETQ in the germline V gene. V was trimmed by 4 bases and J by 9 bases, leaving 20 bases between them. The DNA of the CDR3 is TGCGCCAGCAGCCCATTGGACAGCCGATCCACTGAGCAGTTCTTC. It specifies CASSPLDSRSTEQFF. Combining the CDR3 with reference TRBV5-1 and TRBJ2-1 gives the whole variable domain KAGVTQTPRYLIKTRGQQVTLSCSPISGHRSVSWYQQTPGQGLQFLFEYFSETQRNKGNFPGRFSGRQFSNSRSEMNVSTLELGDSALYLCASSPLDSRSTEQFFGPGTRLTVL.

The table lists this clone with a count of one. The chain links TRBV11-2 to TRBJ1-2; 10 bases line up with TRBD1. J lost 8 bases, V lost 0 bases, and 9 bases had no gene match. CDR3 length: 16 residues. Looked up from germline, CDR1 is SGHAT and CDR2 is FQNNGV. The chain's CDR3 is CASSLDRRQGARGYTF. CDR3 in DNA: TGTGCCAGCAGCTTAGATCGGCGACAGGGGGCGCGAGGCTACACCTTC.

The sample holds a few counts of this clone. The V gene is TRBV7-2, the J gene TRBJ2-5; perhaps TRBD2 as D (6 bases). V was clipped by 7 bases and J by 3 bases, with 15 bases between them. The CDR3 consists of 14 residues. Germline V gives CDR1 SGHTA, CDR2 FQGNSA. The CDR3 sequence: CASTDIGGEETQYF. The DNA of the CDR3 is TGTGCCAGCACCGACATCGGAGGGGAAGAGACCCAGTACTTC.

The V and J genes are TRBV6-5 and TRBJ2-1; 15 bases are a match to TRBD2. V shed 5 bases and J 7 bases; nucleotides not matched to a gene: 3. Germline V gives CDR1 MNHEY, CDR2 SVGAGI. CDR3 length: 15 amino acids. As DNA, the CDR3 is TGTGCCAGCAGTCCCGGGACTAGCGGGGGGAATGAGCAGTTCTTC. Amino acid sequence: CASSPGTSGGNEQFF.

The chain links TRBV27 to TRBJ2-7; tentatively, D is TRBD1 or TRBD2 (6 bases each). The V end lost 3 bases, the J end lost 3 bases, and 9 bases lay between the germline ends. CDR3 length: 13 amino acids. Germline loops: CDR1 MNHEY, CDR2 SMNVEV (reference sequence). The CDR3 loop reads CASSFRGHYEQYF. As DNA, the CDR3 is TGTGCCAGCAGTTTTCGGGGGCACTACGAGCAGTACTTC.

This clone occurred a few times. CDR3 loop: CASTPSLAGTDTQYF. The DNA for the CDR3 is TGCGCCAGCACCCCTTCGCTCGCGGGCACAGATACGCAGTATTTT. The rearrangement joins TRBV5-1 to TRBJ2-3; the D is unclear. V was clipped by 6 bases and J by 1 base, with 15 bases between them. Germline V lookup: CDR1 SGHRS, CDR2 YFSETQ. CDR3 length equals 15 residues.

With regard to this clone: Other DNA sequences in the same sample also yield this CDR3. The V gene is TRBV11-2, the J gene TRBJ2-1, with TRBD2 identical over 8 bases. CDR3 length equals 16 residues. The V segment lost 5 bases and the J segment 2 bases; nucleotides outside the gene matches: 8. Germline-derived CDR1 and CDR2 are SGHAT and FQNNGV. The CDR3: CASSPGGRGAYNEQFF. The CDR3 bases are TGTGCCAGCAGCCCCGGAGGGCGGGGGGCCTACAATGAGCAGTTCTTC. Full variable domain (missing parts from reference TRBV11-2 and TRBJ2-1): EAGVAQSPRYKIIEKRQSVAFWCNPISGHATLYWYQQILGQGPKLLIQFQNNGVVDDSQLPKDRFSAERLKGVDSTLKIQPAKLEDSAVYLCASSPGGRGAYNEQFFGPGTRLTVL.

The chain couples TRBV11-1 to TRBJ2-2; possibly TRBD1 for D (6 bases). Germline V gives CDR1 SGHAT, CDR2 FQDESV (reference sequence). Trimming pared 6 bases from V and 7 bases from J, leaving 27 bases between. CDR3 size: 18 residues. CDR3 residues: CASRLSIFGLQGSGELFF. CDR3 DNA: TGTGCCAGCAGGTTATCTATCTTCGGTTTACAGGGCAGCGGGGAGCTGTTTTTT. Complete variable domain (other parts from reference TRBV11-1 and TRBJ2-2): EAEVAQSPRYKITEKSQAVAFWCDPISGHATLYWYRQILGQGPELLVQFQDESVVDDSQLPKDRFSAERLKGVDSTLKIQPAELGDSAMYLCASRLSIFGLQGSGELFFGEGSRLTVL.

This clone has only one observation. V usage is TRBV5-4 and J usage is TRBJ2-5; a possible D gene is TRBD1 (5 bases). Germline CDR1 SGHNT, CDR2 YYREEE (reference sequence). This CDR3 comprises 13 residues. V was clipped by 1 base and J by 3 bases, with 7 bases between them. The CDR3 sequence: CASSLKGEETQYF. DNA of the CDR3: TGTGCCAGCAGCTTGAAAGGGGAAGAGACCCAGTACTTC.

V and J are TRBV4-1 and TRBJ1-1, with a weak D call TRBD1 (6 bases). The CDR3 sequence is 15 residues long. Trimming took 4 bases from V and 4 from J, leaving 16 bases between them. Germline lookup yields CDR1 MGHRA and CDR2 YSYEKL. DNA for the CDR3: TGCGCCAGCAGCCCTAGCGAAACAGGGAGCACTGAAGCTTTCTTT. Translating it yields CASSPSETGSTEAFF.

The chain links TRBV2 to TRBJ2-1, with 12 bases aligning to TRBD2. The CDR3 consists of 16 residues. V was pared by 6 bases and J by 4 bases, with 7 bases of the junction left unmatched. Germline V gene lookup returns CDR1 SNHLY and CDR2 FYNNEI. CDR3 sequence reads: CASRSTSGGNYNEQFF. CDR3 nucleotides: TGTGCCAGCAGATCGACTAGCGGGGGCAATTACAATGAGCAGTTCTTC.

This clone was found once. The rearrangement uses TRBV6-1 and TRBJ1-3, with D tentatively TRBD1 (5 bases). This CDR3 comprises 12 residues. Germline loops: CDR1 MNHNS, CDR2 SASEGT. V lost 1 base and J lost 10, with 8 bases in between. CDR3 residues: CASSEGQFTIYF. CDR3 sequence (DNA): TGTGCCAGCAGTGAAGGACAGTTTACCATATATTTT.

This rearrangement joins TRBV5-1 to TRBJ2-3, with D possibly being TRBD2 (6 bases). This CDR3 comprises 16 residues. Per germline, CDR1 SGHRS and CDR2 YFSETQ. Trimming took off 2 bases at V and 6 bases at J, with 19 bases between the two ends. CDR3 protein: CASSFGRGSSGDTQYF. In DNA, the CDR3 is TGCGCCAGCAGCTTTGGGCGGGGTAGTTCAGGCGATACGCAGTATTTT. Full variable domain (rest looked up from reference TRBV5-1 and TRBJ2-3): KAGVTQTPRYLIKTRGQQVTLSCSPISGHRSVSWYQQTPGQGLQFLFEYFSETQRNKGNFPGRFSGRQFSNSRSEMNVSTLELGDSALYLCASSFGRGSSGDTQYFGPGTRLTVL.

V gene TRBV30 combines with J gene TRBJ1-3; the D is unclear. The germline V gene has CDR1 GTSNPN and CDR2 SVGIG (reference sequence). This CDR3 region has 14 residues. V lost 0 bases, J lost 1 base, and 7 bases lay in between. The CDR3 bases are TGTGCCTGGAGTGTACTACAGTCTGGAAACACCATATATTTT. Translating it yields CAWSVLQSGNTIYF.

The chain combines TRBV6-5 with TRBJ2-7; no firm D call. The CDR3 covers 15 residues. The germline gives CDR1 MNHEY, CDR2 SVGAGI. Between the trimmed V and J ends, which lost 0 bases and 0 bases, there was a span of 9 bases. The CDR3 DNA is TGTGCCAGCAGTTACTCGGAAGTTAGCTCCTACGAGCAGTACTTC. The encoded protein is CASSYSEVSSYEQYF.